This TCR beta chain comes out of a study of blood T cell repertoires in COVID-19. Study-level information: Sources were T cells, B-cell-depleted T cells, or PBMCs; the material itself was cDNA or gDNA.

This clone has only a few counts. Ages ranged from about 18 to 89 years, with residence in 24 US areas. In the 2 weeks before study entry, exposed participants met a COVID-19 case, which was PCR-confirmed or clinician-diagnosed. Germline V gene lookup returns CDR1 SGHRS and CDR2 YFSETQ. The V gene end was trimmed by 0 bases and the J gene end by 7 bases; junction bases not matched to a gene: 9. CDR3 length: 15 amino acids. Profiled with immunoSEQ multiplex PCR; TCRdb holds only in-frame clones, not every one. The sample lists roughly 260,000 clones; roughly 85% were seen once. Sequencing input: PBMCs or T cells enriched from blood (not recorded which). The gene calls are TRBV5-1 and TRBJ1-1, with 7 bases fitting TRBD1. This TCR derives from a woman in her forties who had been exposed to COVID-19. The CDR3 nucleotides are TGCGCCAGCAGCTTGGTGGCAGGGGGGTACGGTGAAGCTTTCTTT. Translated, it gives CASSLVAGGYGEAFF.